The clone carrying this T cell receptor (beta chain) was picked up a small number of times. No antigen is known for it. This record belongs to a study of response to subunit inactivated influenza vaccine. The study's findings and limits: Each seasonal influenza vaccination recruits few new T cells, the authors suggested.

Germline V CDR1 and CDR2: DFQATT, SNEGSKA (reference sequence). The CDR3 is 14 amino acids. The V end was cut by 3 bases, the J end by 1 base, with 12 bases between. TCRdb re-called the RT-PCR reads with MiXCR, one entry per CDR3 protein. The sample has about 700,000 distinct CDR3 sequences; approximately 14% are singletons. J is TRBJ1-1 and V is TRBV20-1; D gene unclear. The sequences come from PBMCs from blood, collected 11 to 12 days after vaccination. The source is a middle-aged man who received an inactivated influenza vaccine. CDR3 DNA: TGCAGTGCTAGTGAAGGTACAGCGAACACTGAAGCTTTCTTT. Amino acids: CSASEGTANTEAFF.